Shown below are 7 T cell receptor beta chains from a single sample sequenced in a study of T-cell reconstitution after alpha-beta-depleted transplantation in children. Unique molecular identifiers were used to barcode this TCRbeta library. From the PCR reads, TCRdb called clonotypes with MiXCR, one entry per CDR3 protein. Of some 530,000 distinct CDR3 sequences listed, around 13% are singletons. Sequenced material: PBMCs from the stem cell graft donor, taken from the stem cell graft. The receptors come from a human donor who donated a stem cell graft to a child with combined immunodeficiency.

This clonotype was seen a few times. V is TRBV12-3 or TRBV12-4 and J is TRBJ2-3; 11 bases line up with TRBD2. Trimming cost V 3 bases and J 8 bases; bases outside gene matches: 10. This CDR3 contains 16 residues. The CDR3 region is CASSFATSGKGGTQYF. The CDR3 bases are TGTGCCAGCAGTTTTGCGACTAGCGGGAAAGGTGGTACGCAGTATTTT.

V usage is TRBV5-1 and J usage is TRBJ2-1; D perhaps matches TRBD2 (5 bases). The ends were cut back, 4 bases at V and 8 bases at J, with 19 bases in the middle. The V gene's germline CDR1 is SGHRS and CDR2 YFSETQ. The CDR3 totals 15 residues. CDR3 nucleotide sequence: TGCGCCAGCAGCCTGGATAGACCTATACTAGATGAGCAGTTCTTC. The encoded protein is CASSLDRPILDEQFF.

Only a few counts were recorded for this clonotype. CDR3 amino acids: CASSSSRDRGNTGELFF. DNA of the CDR3: TGTGCCAGCAGCTCCTCCCGGGACAGAGGGAACACCGGGGAGCTGTTTTTT. This chain links TRBV7-7 with TRBJ2-2, with TRBD1 identical over 7 bases. Per germline, CDR1 SSHAT and CDR2 FNYEAQ (reference sequence). The junction had 9 bases not matched to a gene; V was cut back by 4 bases and J by 1 base. This CDR3 has 17 amino acids.

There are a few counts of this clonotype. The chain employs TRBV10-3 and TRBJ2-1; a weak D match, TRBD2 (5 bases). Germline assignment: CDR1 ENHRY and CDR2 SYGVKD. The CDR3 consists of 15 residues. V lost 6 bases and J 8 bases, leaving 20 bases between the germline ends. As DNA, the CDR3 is TGTGCCATCAGGGTCGGTGGACTCTACGACGATGAGCAGTTCTTC. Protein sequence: CAIRVGGLYDDEQFF.

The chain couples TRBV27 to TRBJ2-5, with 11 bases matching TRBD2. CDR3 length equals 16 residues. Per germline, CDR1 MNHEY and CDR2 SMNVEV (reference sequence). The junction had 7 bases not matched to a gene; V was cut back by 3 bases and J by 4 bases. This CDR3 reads CASSFVGLAGGETQYF. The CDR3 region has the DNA TGTGCCAGCAGTTTCGTGGGGCTAGCGGGGGGAGAGACCCAGTACTTC.

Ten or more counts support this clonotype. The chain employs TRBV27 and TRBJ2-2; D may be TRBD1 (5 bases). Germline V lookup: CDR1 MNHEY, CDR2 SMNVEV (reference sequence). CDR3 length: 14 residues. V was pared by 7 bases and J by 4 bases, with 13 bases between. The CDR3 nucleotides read TGTGCCAGCATGGAGCCAGGGTCCACCGGGGAGCTGTTTTTT. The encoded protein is CASMEPGSTGELFF.

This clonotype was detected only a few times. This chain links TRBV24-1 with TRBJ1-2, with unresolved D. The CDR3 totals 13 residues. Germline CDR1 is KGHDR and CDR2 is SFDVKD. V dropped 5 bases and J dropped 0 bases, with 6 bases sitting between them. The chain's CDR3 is CATSGETNYGYTF. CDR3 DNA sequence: TGTGCCACCAGTGGCGAAACTAACTATGGCTACACCTTC.